The next 29 T cell receptor beta chains were all read from a single sample in a study of patients and donors after allogeneic stem cell transplantation. TCRdb re-called the RT-PCR reads with MiXCR, one entry per CDR3 protein. Among almost 90,000 distinct CDR3 sequences listed, roughly 5.1% were seen once. Sequenced material: blood, either unsorted or a sorted T cell fraction (not recorded which). These receptors came from a human donor who was either an allogeneic HSCT recipient or a stem cell or donor lymphocyte infusion donor (not recorded which). It is not recorded whose cells these are; they may come from a transplant donor.

This clonotype was observed a few times. The genes are TRBV19 and TRBJ1-2, with a weak D call TRBD1 (5 bases). Looked up from germline, CDR1 is LNHDA and CDR2 is SQIVND (reference sequence). The CDR3 is made up of 14 amino acids. Trimming left V 5 bases short and J 2 bases short, with 12 bases between. CDR3 in DNA: TGTGCCAGTAGTCCCTCCAGGGAGAACTATGGCTACACCTTC. Its translation: CASSPSRENYGYTF.

This clonotype was observed at least ten times. The chain employs TRBV19 and TRBJ2-5, with 10 positions matching TRBD1. The CDR3 totals 17 residues. V dropped 3 bases and J dropped 5; count of bases not matched to a gene: 12. The V gene's germline CDR1 is LNHDA and CDR2 SQIVND (reference sequence). Written as DNA, the CDR3 is TGTGCCAGTAGTATTGGGACAGGGGTTTTTAAATCGGAGACCCAGTACTTC. Its protein is CASSIGTGVFKSETQYF.

There are many counts of this clonotype. The chain carries TRBV20-1 and TRBJ2-2; 7 bases align to TRBD2. The junction had 12 bases not matched to a gene; V was cut back by 2 bases and J by 3 bases. Germline V gene lookup returns CDR1 DFQATT and CDR2 SNEGSKA (reference sequence). The CDR3 runs to 17 residues. Written as DNA, the CDR3 is TGCAGTGCTAGACCCCAGCCTTGGGCGGGGGACACCGGGGAGCTGTTTTTT. Translated: CSARPQPWAGDTGELFF.

This clonotype was seen many times. V is TRBV7-9 and J is TRBJ2-1; 11 bases agree with TRBD2. V shed 5 bases and J 7 bases; nucleotides not matched to a gene: 7. CDR1 is SEHNR and CDR2 is FQNEAQ in the germline V gene (reference sequence). The length of the CDR3 is 15 residues. The CDR3: CASSPTSGSRNEQFF. As DNA, the CDR3 is TGTGCCAGCAGCCCAACTAGCGGGAGTAGGAATGAGCAGTTCTTC.

This clonotype occurred many times. The chain joins TRBV10-2 to TRBJ1-3, with TRBD1 identical over 8 bases. J was trimmed by 4 bases and V by 6 bases; bases with no gene match: 5. The CDR3 has 14 amino acids. The germline CDR1 and CDR2 sequences are WSHSY and SAAADI. CDR3 amino acids: CASSRGQDGNTIYF. The CDR3 nucleotides read TGCGCCAGCAGCCGGGGACAGGACGGAAACACCATATATTTT.

This clonotype showed up many times. This chain connects TRBV28 to TRBJ1-2; no firm D call. CDR3 size: 14 residues. V was clipped by 0 bases and J by 4 bases, with 9 bases between them. Per germline, CDR1 MDHEN and CDR2 SYDVKM. This CDR3 is CASSLWGRGYGYTF. The CDR3 nucleotides read TGTGCCAGCAGTTTATGGGGCAGAGGCTATGGCTACACCTTC.

This clonotype has at least ten counts. J is TRBJ2-1 and V is TRBV20-1, with 13 bases that match TRBD2. V lost 6 bases, J lost 2 bases, and 1 base stayed unmatched. Germline assignment: CDR1 DFQATT and CDR2 SNEGSKA (reference sequence). The CDR3 is 14 residues long. DNA of the CDR3: TGCAGTGCGGGACTAGCGGGAACCTACAATGAGCAGTTCTTC. Protein product: CSAGLAGTYNEQFF.

This clonotype was detected many times. The rearrangement uses TRBV7-8 and TRBJ1-1, with TRBD1 matching over 9 bases. With V trimmed by 3 bases and J by 5 bases, 10 bases remained unmatched. The germline CDR1 and CDR2 sequences are SGHVS and FQNEAQ. CDR3 length equals 16 residues. The CDR3 reads CASSFGQGIIYTEAFF. CDR3 DNA sequence: TGTGCCAGCAGCTTTGGACAGGGGATAATTTATACTGAAGCTTTCTTT. Using reference TRBV7-8 and TRBJ1-1 for the parts outside the CDR3, the full variable domain is GAGVSQSPRYKVAKRGQDVALRCDPISGHVSLFWYQQALGQGPEFLTYFQNEAQLDKSGLPSDRFFAERPEGSVSTLKIQRTQQEDSAVYLCASSFGQGIIYTEAFFGQGTRLTVV.

At least ten counts were recorded for this clonotype. The gene calls are TRBV3-1 and TRBJ1-1; D gene unclear. Trimming pared 0 bases from V and 6 bases from J, leaving 11 bases between. Germline V gives CDR1 LGHDT, CDR2 YNNKEL (reference sequence). The length of the CDR3 is 14 residues. The chain's CDR3 is CASSQDGVEAEAFF. CDR3 bases: TGTGCCAGCAGCCAAGATGGGGTTGAAGCTGAAGCTTTCTTT.

This clonotype was recorded many times. The chain uses TRBV5-6 and TRBJ1-1, with no clear D. V shed 0 bases and J shed 4 bases, with 7 bases lying between them. CDR1 and CDR2 (germline): SGHDT, YYEEEE. This CDR3 spans 13 amino acids. The CDR3 coding sequence is TGTGCCAGCAGCTTGGCAGACGGCACTGAAGCTTTCTTT. This translates into CASSLADGTEAFF. Combining the CDR3 with reference TRBV5-6 and TRBJ1-1 gives the whole variable domain DAGVTQSPTHLIKTRGQQVTLRCSPKSGHDTVSWYQQALGQGPQFIFQYYEEEERQRGNFPDRFSGHQFPNYSSELNVNALLLGDSALYLCASSLADGTEAFFGQGTRLTVV.

The genes are TRBV20-1 and TRBJ2-5; D gene uncertain. Per the germline V gene, CDR1 is DFQATT and CDR2 is SNEGSKA (reference sequence). CDR3 length equals 12 residues. Trimming took off 5 bases at V and 0 bases at J, with 7 bases between the two ends. The CDR3 here is CSALKNQETQYF. For the CDR3, the DNA is TGCAGTGCTCTGAAGAACCAAGAGACCCAGTACTTC.

This clonotype was seen ten or more times. The genes are TRBV7-3 and TRBJ2-3; 8 nucleotides match TRBD2. The junction had 6 bases not matched to a gene; V was cut back by 0 bases and J by 4 bases. The CDR3 is 16 residues long. Germline CDR1 is SGHTA and CDR2 is FQGTGA. The CDR3 sequence: CASSLTAGGIADTQYF. DNA of the CDR3: TGTGCCAGCAGCTTAACGGCGGGAGGAATAGCAGATACGCAGTATTTT.

The gene calls are TRBV19 and TRBJ1-1, with a weak D call TRBD1 (6 bases). The CDR3 is 15 residues long. Trimming left V 6 bases short and J 0 bases short, with 14 bases between. CDR1 and CDR2 (germline): LNHDA, SQIVND (reference sequence). CDR3 amino acids: CASSANGQMNTEAFF. The CDR3, as DNA: TGTGCCAGTAGCGCCAACGGACAGATGAACACTGAAGCTTTCTTT.

This clonotype was recorded a few times. The rearrangement joins TRBV18 to TRBJ2-7; 11 nucleotides line up with TRBD2. Germline values: CDR1 KGHSH, CDR2 LQKENI. This CDR3 contains 16 residues. V trimming: 5 bases; J trimming: 2 bases; junction bases outside the gene matches: 8. The CDR3 spells CASSRLAGRAPYEQYF. For the CDR3, the DNA is TGTGCCAGCTCAAGACTAGCGGGAAGGGCCCCCTACGAGCAGTACTTC.

This sequence joins TRBV11-2 and TRBJ2-7; D gene uncertain. Trimming left V 1 base short and J 6 bases short, with 16 bases between. The CDR3 is made up of 15 amino acids. Germline V gene data show CDR1 as SGHAT and CDR2 as FQNNGV. The CDR3 nucleotides are TGTGCCAGCAGCTTAGGTCAGTCCGTGGCCTGCGAGCAGTACTTC. Protein: CASSLGQSVACEQYF.

The sample holds many counts of this clonotype. The chain combines TRBV5-5 with TRBJ1-4; no definite D call. The CDR3 runs 15 residues. Germline loops: CDR1 SGHKS, CDR2 YYEKEE (reference sequence). The ends were cut back, 0 bases at V and 4 bases at J, with 10 bases in the middle. The CDR3 is CASSLDGRSNEKLFF. DNA for the CDR3: TGTGCCAGCAGCTTGGATGGCCGAAGTAATGAAAAACTGTTTTTT. The entire variable domain, with the rest obtained from reference TRBV5-5 and TRBJ1-4, is as follows: DAGVTQSPTHLIKTRGQQVTLRCSPISGHKSVSWYQQVLGQGPQFIFQYYEKEERGRGNFPDRFSARQFPNYSSELNVNALLLGDSALYLCASSLDGRSNEKLFFGSGTQLSVL.

The sample holds many counts of this clonotype. V gene TRBV7-2 combines with J gene TRBJ2-3; D remains ambiguous. This CDR3 region has 8 residues. CDR1 is SGHTA and CDR2 is FQGNSA in the germline V gene. V was clipped by 8 bases and J by 6 bases, with 0 bases between them. The CDR3, as DNA: TGTGCCAGCGATACGCAGTATTTT. Encoded protein: CASDTQYF.

This clonotype was recorded at least ten times. The chain has TRBV2 and TRBJ1-1, with a possible D match to TRBD1 (5 bases). Germline CDR1 SNHLY, CDR2 FYNNEI. The CDR3 covers 13 residues. Trimming removed 8 bases from V and 5 bases from J, with 15 bases in between. The CDR3 protein is CASSVSGGTEAFF. The CDR3 DNA reads TGTGCCAGCTCTGTGTCCGGGGGGACTGAAGCTTTCTTT. The full variable domain, rest sourced from reference TRBV2 and TRBJ1-1, is EPEVTQTPSHQVTQMGQEVILRCVPISNHLYFYWYRQILGQKVEFLVSFYNNEISEKSEIFDDQFSVERPDGSNFTLKIRSTKLEDSAMYFCASSVSGGTEAFFGQGTRLTVV.

This clonotype was detected ten times or more. The V and J genes are TRBV6-1 and TRBJ2-7; 11 bases match TRBD1. With 0 bases clipped from V and 4 bases from J, the junction kept 8 bases outside the gene matches. Germline-derived CDR1 and CDR2 are MNHNS and SASEGT. CDR3 length: 17 residues. The CDR3 region is CASSEATPGTGGYEQYF. The DNA for the CDR3 is TGTGCCAGCAGTGAAGCCACCCCCGGGACAGGGGGTTACGAGCAGTACTTC.

The chain links TRBV6-2 or TRBV6-3 to TRBJ2-3; TRBD2 agrees at 15 bases. The germline V gene has CDR1 MNHEY and CDR2 SVGEGT. The CDR3 consists of 20 residues. With V trimmed by 0 bases and J by 2 bases, 9 bases remained unmatched. CDR3 coding DNA: TGTGCCAGCAGTTACTCGAACCCCGGACTAGCGGGAGGGCACACAGATACGCAGTATTTT. Its protein product is CASSYSNPGLAGGHTDTQYF.

With regard to this clonotype: A much more abundant neighbour one base away suggests this may be a read error. The rearrangement joins TRBV27 to TRBJ2-5; 9 bases are shared with TRBD2. CDR3 length: 16 residues. Germline CDR1 reads MNHEY; CDR2 reads SMNVEV (reference sequence). CDR3 DNA: TGTGCCAGCAGTTTTGGTAGCGGGGGCCCTGTGGAGACCCGGTACTTC. It yields the protein CASSFGSGGPVETRYF.

The V gene is TRBV7-2, the J gene TRBJ2-1; D unresolved. V was pared by 5 bases and J by 6 bases, with 14 bases between. CDR1 and CDR2 (germline): SGHTA, FQGNSA. The CDR3 covers 14 residues. The CDR3 sequence: CASSPLGSLNEQFF. CDR3 coding DNA: TGTGCCAGCAGCCCCCTAGGTAGCCTCAATGAGCAGTTCTTC.

This clonotype was observed at least ten times. The chain carries TRBV10-3 and TRBJ2-1; tentatively, D is TRBD2 (5 bases). This CDR3 region has 16 residues. Germline values: CDR1 ENHRY, CDR2 SYGVKD. Trimming cost V 8 bases and J 0 bases, with 17 bases left between them. The CDR3 DNA follows: TGTGCCATCCAGGAGGTTGGCAGCCGCTCCTACAATGAGCAGTTCTTC. It yields the protein CAIQEVGSRSYNEQFF.

This clonotype has only a few counts. This chain uses TRBV4-1 with TRBJ2-5, with TRBD2 matching over 9 bases. Germline trimming cut 4 bases from V and 5 bases from J; bases unmatched to any gene: 11. CDR1 is MGHRA, CDR2 YSYEKL, per germline. The CDR3 is 16 residues long. The CDR3 nucleotides are TGCGCCAGCAGCCGGGGGCAGCCAGCGGGAGGTGAGACCCAGTACTTC. Protein product: CASSRGQPAGGETQYF.

By share of the sample, this clonotype is medium-sized. The chain employs TRBV20-1 and TRBJ2-6; D is unclear. This CDR3 region has 15 residues. CDR1 is DFQATT and CDR2 is SNEGSKA in the germline V gene (reference sequence). The ends were cut back, 3 bases at V and 0 bases at J, with 9 bases in the middle. In DNA form, the CDR3 reads TGCAGTGCTAGCCCTCGGGTCTCTGGGGCCAACGTCCTGACTTTC. Residues: CSASPRVSGANVLTF.

In this sample, this clonotype turned up a few times. Here the CDR3 reads CASRGVDSNQPQHF. DNA for the CDR3: TGTGCCAGCAGGGGGGTGGATAGCAATCAGCCCCAGCATTTT. This chain links TRBV7-8 with TRBJ1-5, with D tentatively TRBD1 (5 bases). CDR3 size: 14 residues. The germline gives CDR1 SGHVS, CDR2 FQNEAQ. Trimming left V 6 bases short and J 0 bases short, with 9 bases between.

The sample holds many counts of this clonotype. V gene TRBV18 combines with J gene TRBJ1-1; 8 bases agree with TRBD1. This CDR3 region has 14 residues. Germline V gene sequence: CDR1 KGHSH, CDR2 LQKENI. The V gene end was trimmed by 4 bases and the J gene end by 5 bases; junction bases not matched to a gene: 6. CDR3 coding DNA: TGTGCCAGCTCACGCGAACAGGGGGGGACTGAAGCTTTCTTT. Encoded protein: CASSREQGGTEAFF.

This clonotype has ten or more counts. This chain connects TRBV6-5 to TRBJ2-1, with 7 nucleotides matching TRBD2. The germline V gene has CDR1 MNHEY and CDR2 SVGAGI. The CDR3 has 15 amino acids. Unmatched junction bases numbered 3, after V lost 0 bases and J lost 4 bases. The CDR3 sequence is CASSYSLAEYNEQFF. The CDR3 DNA reads TGTGCCAGCAGTTACTCCCTAGCGGAGTACAATGAGCAGTTCTTC.

V gene TRBV7-9 combines with J gene TRBJ2-5; D not resolved. V lost 4 bases, J lost 5 bases, and 8 bases lay in between. This CDR3 has 12 amino acids. Germline assignment: CDR1 SEHNR and CDR2 FQNEAQ (reference sequence). The CDR3: CASSSAWETQYF. In nucleotides, the CDR3 is TGTGCCAGCAGCTCGGCGTGGGAGACCCAGTACTTC.